This T cell receptor (beta chain) is from a study of chemoradiotherapy in HPV16-positive cancers. Looking at the study overall: Candidate HPV-specific T-cell clones and common TCR motifs came from functional assays in a couple of HPV16-positive patients. Whole-study results and caveats: Candidate HPV-specific clones and E7-related TCR motifs grew in tumor during treatment.

The table came from immunoSEQ multiplex PCR; TCRdb's copy has only in-frame clones and leaves some out. The table includes fewer than 16,000 clones, 65% to 80% detected once. Over chemoradiotherapy, repertoires were sampled more than once. The CDR3 sequence is 14 residues long. CDR1 is SEHNR and CDR2 is FQNEAQ in the germline V gene (reference sequence). Deletions cut 3 bases from V and 8 bases from J, with 14 bases between. Worth noting for this clone: Its antigen is unknown.

This receptor was identified in a human donor with HPV-associated anogenital cancer. The gene calls are TRBV7-9 and TRBJ2-1; possible D gene TRBD2, 6 bases. The specimen was taken from a patient who underwent chemoradiotherapy. The CDR3 protein is CASSFGGVKHEQFF. DNA for the CDR3: TGTGCCAGCAGCTTCGGCGGGGTGAAACATGAGCAGTTCTTC.